The 9 T cell receptor beta chains reported below all come from one sample, sequenced in a study of CD8+ T cells in alopecia areata. cDNA reverse transcribed from extracted RNA served as the sequencing template. TCRdb keeps only in-frame clones here, not all; method: immunoSEQ multiplex PCR. The data show approximately 210,000 clones, about three fifths seen once. The treatment denotes: oral pan-JAK inhibitor, 5-10 mg twice daily. Source: CD4+ T cells sorted from blood, taken around week 49, from a patient treated with tofacitinib. The receptors come from a human donor with alopecia areata.

The chain carries TRBV29-1 and TRBJ1-6; no clear D. The V end was cut by 7 bases, the J end by 9 bases, with 19 bases between. The germline CDR1 and CDR2 sequences are SQVTM and ANQGSEA. The CDR3 contains 14 residues. CDR3 sequence: CSAYYRPSGSPLHF. DNA of the CDR3: TGCAGCGCCTACTATAGGCCCAGCGGTTCACCCCTCCACTTT.

The chain recombines TRBV18 with TRBJ1-1; D perhaps matches TRBD1 (5 bases). Looked up from germline, CDR1 is KGHSH and CDR2 is LQKENI. Trimming pared 0 bases from V and 1 base from J, leaving 15 bases between. The CDR3 is made up of 17 amino acids. CDR3 protein: CASSPPLNQGGNTEAFF. The CDR3 DNA follows: TGTGCCAGCTCACCACCGTTAAACCAGGGAGGGAACACTGAAGCTTTCTTT. Variable domain in full (rest from reference TRBV18 and TRBJ1-1): NAGVMQNPRHLVRRRGQEARLRCSPMKGHSHVYWYRQLPEEGLKFMVYLQKENIIDESGMPKERFSAEFPKEGPSILRIQQVVRGDSAAYFCASSPPLNQGGNTEAFFGQGTRLTVV.

The chain carries TRBV7-2 and TRBJ2-7, with a possible D match to TRBD1 (5 bases). CDR1 is SGHTA, CDR2 FQGNSA, per germline. Deletions cut 1 base from V and 0 bases from J, with 13 bases between. The CDR3 totals 16 residues. In DNA, the CDR3 is TGTGCCAGCAGCTTAGGACAGCCCGAACCCTCCTACGAGCAGTACTTC. It codes for CASSLGQPEPSYEQYF.

This clone was counted between two and nine times. The gene calls are TRBV10-2 and TRBJ1-6; no reliable D call. Germline V gene lookup returns CDR1 WSHSY and CDR2 SAAADI. V lost 0 bases, J lost 6 bases, and 12 bases lay in between. The CDR3 loop spans 16 amino acids. The CDR3 sequence is CASSESAGFGNSPLHF. CDR3 coding DNA: TGCGCCAGCAGTGAGTCAGCTGGGTTCGGTAATTCACCCCTCCACTTT.

The gene calls are TRBV7-7 and TRBJ2-5, with D possibly being TRBD1 (6 bases). Per germline, CDR1 SSHAT and CDR2 FNYEAQ (reference sequence). V shed 0 bases and J shed 5 bases, with 7 bases lying between them. The CDR3 has 13 residues. The CDR3 sequence is CASSLARGETQYF. CDR3 in DNA: TGTGCCAGCAGCTTAGCCAGGGGCGAGACCCAGTACTTC. The entire variable domain, with the rest obtained from reference TRBV7-7 and TRBJ2-5, is as follows: GAGVSQSPRYKVTKRGQDVTLRCDPISSHATLYWYQQALGQGPEFLTYFNYEAQPDKSGLPSDRFSAERPEGSISTLTIQRTEQRDSAMYRCASSLARGETQYFGPGTRLLVL.

The chain carries TRBV7-2 and TRBJ1-1; D unresolved. The length of the CDR3 is 14 residues. CDR1 is SGHTA, CDR2 FQGNSA, per germline. With 5 bases removed from V and 0 bases from J, the gap between germline ends came to 10 bases. The CDR3 region has the DNA TGTGCCAGCAGCGACCAATCCATGAACACTGAAGCTTTCTTT. Its translation is CASSDQSMNTEAFF.

The rearrangement links TRBV5-4 to TRBJ2-1; TRBD2 aligns across 11 bases. Germline CDR1 reads SGHNT; CDR2 reads YYREEE (reference sequence). V lost 4 bases, J lost 4 bases, and 7 bases stayed unmatched. This CDR3 region has 16 residues. CDR3 in amino acids: CASSPDLAGGYNEQFF. CDR3 nucleotide sequence: TGTGCCAGCAGCCCCGACCTAGCGGGGGGATACAATGAGCAGTTCTTC.

This sequence joins TRBV7-9 and TRBJ2-3; D might be TRBD2 (6 bases). V was pared by 6 bases and J by 6 bases, with 22 bases between. Germline CDR1 and CDR2: SEHNR and FQNEAQ (reference sequence). The CDR3 covers 16 residues. DNA for the CDR3: TGTGCCAGCAGACGAAGATCGGGGGTGCTGGAGGATACGCAGTATTTT. Its translation: CASRRRSGVLEDTQYF.

This clone was seen a handful of times. The chain uses TRBV7-2 and TRBJ2-3; 7 bases align to TRBD2. The germline gives CDR1 SGHTA, CDR2 FQGNSA. The CDR3 length is 15 residues. After removal of 6 bases from V and 1 base from J, the junction contained 7 bases not matched to a gene. The CDR3 DNA is TGTGCCAGCAGAGAAGCGGGGTACCGCACAGATACGCAGTATTTT. Translating it yields CASREAGYRTDTQYF.